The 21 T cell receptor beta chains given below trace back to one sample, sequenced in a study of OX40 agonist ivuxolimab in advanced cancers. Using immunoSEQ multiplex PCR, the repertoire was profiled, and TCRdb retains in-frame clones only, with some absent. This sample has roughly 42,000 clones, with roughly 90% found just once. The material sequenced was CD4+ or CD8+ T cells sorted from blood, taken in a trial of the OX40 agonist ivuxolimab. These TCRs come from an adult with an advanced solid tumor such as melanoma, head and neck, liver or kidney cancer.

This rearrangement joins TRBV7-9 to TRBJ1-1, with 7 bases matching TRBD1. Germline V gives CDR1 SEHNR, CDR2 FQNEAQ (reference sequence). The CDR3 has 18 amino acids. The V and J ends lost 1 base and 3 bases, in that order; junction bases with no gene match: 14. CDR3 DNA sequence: TGTGCCAGCAGCTTAGAGAAGCCGACAGGGTTAGTTGACACTGAAGCTTTCTTT. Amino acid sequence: CASSLEKPTGLVDTEAFF.

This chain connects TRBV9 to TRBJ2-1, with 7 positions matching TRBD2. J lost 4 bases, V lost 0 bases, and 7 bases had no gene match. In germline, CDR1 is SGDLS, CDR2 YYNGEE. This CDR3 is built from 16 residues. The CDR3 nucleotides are TGTGCCAGCAGCGTAGATGGGCTAGCGGTATACAATGAGCAGTTCTTC. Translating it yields CASSVDGLAVYNEQFF.

CDR3 nucleotides: TGCGCCAGCAGCCAGCCCCCGGGCGCCGGGGAGCTGTTTTTT. Its translation: CASSQPPGAGELFF. The rearrangement links TRBV4-1 to TRBJ2-2, with D uncertain. V was shortened by 3 bases and J by 6 bases, with 11 bases between the two germline ends. The CDR3 is made up of 14 amino acids. CDR1 is MGHRA, CDR2 YSYEKL, per germline.

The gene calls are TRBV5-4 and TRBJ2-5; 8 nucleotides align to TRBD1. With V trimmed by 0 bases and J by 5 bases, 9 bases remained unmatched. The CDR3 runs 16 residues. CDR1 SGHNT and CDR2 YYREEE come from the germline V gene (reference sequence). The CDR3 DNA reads TGTGCCAGCAGCTTGGAGTTCTCAGGGGGCACGGAGACCCAGTACTTC. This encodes CASSLEFSGGTETQYF.

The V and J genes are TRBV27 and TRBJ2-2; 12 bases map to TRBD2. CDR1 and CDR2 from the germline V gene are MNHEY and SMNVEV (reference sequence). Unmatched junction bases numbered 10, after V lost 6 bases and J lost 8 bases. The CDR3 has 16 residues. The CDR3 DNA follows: TGTGCCAGCAGCTGGGGGACTGGACTAGCGGGAGGGGAGCTGTTTTTT. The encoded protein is CASSWGTGLAGGELFF.

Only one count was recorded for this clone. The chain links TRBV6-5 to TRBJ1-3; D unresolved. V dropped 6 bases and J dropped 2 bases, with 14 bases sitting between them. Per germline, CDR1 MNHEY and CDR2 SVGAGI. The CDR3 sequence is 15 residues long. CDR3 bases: TGTGCCAGCAGCCCTACCTTTGGAACTGGAAACACCATATATTTT. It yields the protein CASSPTFGTGNTIYF.

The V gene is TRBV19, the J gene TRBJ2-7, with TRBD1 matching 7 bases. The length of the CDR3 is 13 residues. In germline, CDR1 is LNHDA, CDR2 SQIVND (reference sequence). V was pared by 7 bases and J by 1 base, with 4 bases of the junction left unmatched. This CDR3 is CASKETGSYEQYF. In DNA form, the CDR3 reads TGTGCCAGTAAAGAGACAGGGTCCTACGAGCAGTACTTC.

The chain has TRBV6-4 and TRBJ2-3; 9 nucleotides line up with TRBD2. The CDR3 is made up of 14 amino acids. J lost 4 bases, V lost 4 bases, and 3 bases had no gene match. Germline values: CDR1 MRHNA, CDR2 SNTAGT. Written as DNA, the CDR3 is TGTGCCAGCAGTGTCCTAGCGGGGTCAGATACGCAGTATTTT. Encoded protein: CASSVLAGSDTQYF.

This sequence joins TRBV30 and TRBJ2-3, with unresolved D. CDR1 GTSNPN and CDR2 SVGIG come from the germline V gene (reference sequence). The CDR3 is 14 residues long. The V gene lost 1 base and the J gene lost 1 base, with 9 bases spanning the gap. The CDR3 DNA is TGTGCCTGGAGTGCGAGCTGGGGCACAGATACGCAGTATTTT. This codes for CAWSASWGTDTQYF.

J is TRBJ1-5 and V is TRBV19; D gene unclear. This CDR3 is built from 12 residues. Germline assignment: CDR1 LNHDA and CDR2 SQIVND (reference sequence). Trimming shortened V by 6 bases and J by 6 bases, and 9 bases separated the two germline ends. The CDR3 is CASSLGVQPQHF. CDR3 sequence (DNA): TGTGCCAGTAGCCTTGGGGTTCAGCCCCAGCATTTT.

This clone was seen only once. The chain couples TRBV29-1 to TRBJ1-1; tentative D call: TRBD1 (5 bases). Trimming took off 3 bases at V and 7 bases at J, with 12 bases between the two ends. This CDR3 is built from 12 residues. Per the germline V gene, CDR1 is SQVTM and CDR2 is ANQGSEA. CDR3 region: CSVDLVGGEAFF. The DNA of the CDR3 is TGCAGCGTTGATTTGGTCGGGGGTGAAGCTTTCTTT.

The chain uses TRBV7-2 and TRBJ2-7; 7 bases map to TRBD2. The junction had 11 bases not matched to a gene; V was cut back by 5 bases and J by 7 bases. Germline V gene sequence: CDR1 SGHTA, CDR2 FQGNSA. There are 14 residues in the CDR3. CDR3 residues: CASSIGLVGWEQYF. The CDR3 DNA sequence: TGTGCCAGCAGCATCGGACTAGTCGGCTGGGAGCAGTACTTC. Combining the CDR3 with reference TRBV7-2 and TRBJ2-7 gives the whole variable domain GAGVSQSPSNKVTEKGKDVELRCDPISGHTALYWYRQSLGQGLEFLIYFQGNSAPDKSGLPSDRFSAERTGGSVSTLTIQRTQQEDSAVYLCASSIGLVGWEQYFGPGTRLTVT.

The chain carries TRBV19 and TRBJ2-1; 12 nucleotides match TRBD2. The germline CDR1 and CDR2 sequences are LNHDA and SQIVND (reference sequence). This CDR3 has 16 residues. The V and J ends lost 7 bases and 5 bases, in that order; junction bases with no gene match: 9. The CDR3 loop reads CASNSPGLAGNNEQFF. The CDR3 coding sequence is TGTGCCAGTAACTCCCCAGGACTAGCGGGAAACAATGAGCAGTTCTTC.

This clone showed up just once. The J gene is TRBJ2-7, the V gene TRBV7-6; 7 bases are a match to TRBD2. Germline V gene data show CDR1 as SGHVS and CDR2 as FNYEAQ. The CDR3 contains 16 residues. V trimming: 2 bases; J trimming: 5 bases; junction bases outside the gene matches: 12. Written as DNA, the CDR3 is TGTGCCAGCAGCTTATTTCAAATAGCGGGCCTCGACGAGCAGTACTTC. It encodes CASSLFQIAGLDEQYF.

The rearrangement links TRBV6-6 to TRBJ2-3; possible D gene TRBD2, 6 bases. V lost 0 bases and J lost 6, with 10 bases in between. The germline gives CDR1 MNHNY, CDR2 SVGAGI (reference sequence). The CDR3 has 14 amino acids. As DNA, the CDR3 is TGTGCCAGCAGTTACTCGGGACTTGCGGATACGCAGTATTTT. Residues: CASSYSGLADTQYF.

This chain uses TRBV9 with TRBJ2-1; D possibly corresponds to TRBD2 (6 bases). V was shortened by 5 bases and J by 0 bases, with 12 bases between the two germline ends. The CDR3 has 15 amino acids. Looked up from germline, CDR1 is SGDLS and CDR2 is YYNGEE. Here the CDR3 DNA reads TGTGCCAGCAGTGGGACTCCGAGCTCCTACAATGAGCAGTTCTTC. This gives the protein CASSGTPSSYNEQFF.

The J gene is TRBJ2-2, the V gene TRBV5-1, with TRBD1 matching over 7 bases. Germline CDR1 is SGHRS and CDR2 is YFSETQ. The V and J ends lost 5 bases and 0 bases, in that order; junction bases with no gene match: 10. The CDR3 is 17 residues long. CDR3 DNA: TGCGCCAGCAGTTCGCCCCTCGACAGGGCGAACACCGGGGAGCTGTTTTTT. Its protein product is CASSSPLDRANTGELFF.

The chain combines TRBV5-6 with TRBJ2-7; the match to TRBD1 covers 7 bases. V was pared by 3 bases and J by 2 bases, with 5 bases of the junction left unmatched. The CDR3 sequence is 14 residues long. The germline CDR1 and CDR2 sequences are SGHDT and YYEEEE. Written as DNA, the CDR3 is TGTGCCAGCAGCTCCCTACAGGGGACCTACGAGCAGTACTTC. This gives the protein CASSSLQGTYEQYF.

The CDR3 sequence: CASSIKRLAGRGNEQYF. The CDR3, as DNA: TGTGCCAGTAGTATAAAGAGACTAGCGGGAAGGGGGAACGAGCAGTACTTC. This rearrangement joins TRBV19 to TRBJ2-7, with 11 bases lining up with TRBD2. Germline CDR1 LNHDA, CDR2 SQIVND (reference sequence). J lost 5 bases, V lost 2 bases, and 11 bases had no gene match. This CDR3 spans 17 amino acids.

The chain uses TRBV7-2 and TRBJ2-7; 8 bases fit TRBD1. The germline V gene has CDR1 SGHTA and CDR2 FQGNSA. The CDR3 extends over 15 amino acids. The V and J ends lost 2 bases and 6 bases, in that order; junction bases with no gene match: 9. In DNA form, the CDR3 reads TGTGCCAGCAGCTTATCGGCAGGGGGCTGGGGCGAGCAGTACTTC. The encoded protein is CASSLSAGGWGEQYF.

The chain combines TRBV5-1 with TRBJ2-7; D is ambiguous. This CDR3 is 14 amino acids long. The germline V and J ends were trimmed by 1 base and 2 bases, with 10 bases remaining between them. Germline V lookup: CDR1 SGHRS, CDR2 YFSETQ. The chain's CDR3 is CASSLRGITYEQYF. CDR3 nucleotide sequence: TGCGCCAGCAGCTTGCGTGGGATCACCTACGAGCAGTACTTC. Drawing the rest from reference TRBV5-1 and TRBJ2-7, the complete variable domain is KAGVTQTPRYLIKTRGQQVTLSCSPISGHRSVSWYQQTPGQGLQFLFEYFSETQRNKGNFPGRFSGRQFSNSRSEMNVSTLELGDSALYLCASSLRGITYEQYFGPGTRLTVT.